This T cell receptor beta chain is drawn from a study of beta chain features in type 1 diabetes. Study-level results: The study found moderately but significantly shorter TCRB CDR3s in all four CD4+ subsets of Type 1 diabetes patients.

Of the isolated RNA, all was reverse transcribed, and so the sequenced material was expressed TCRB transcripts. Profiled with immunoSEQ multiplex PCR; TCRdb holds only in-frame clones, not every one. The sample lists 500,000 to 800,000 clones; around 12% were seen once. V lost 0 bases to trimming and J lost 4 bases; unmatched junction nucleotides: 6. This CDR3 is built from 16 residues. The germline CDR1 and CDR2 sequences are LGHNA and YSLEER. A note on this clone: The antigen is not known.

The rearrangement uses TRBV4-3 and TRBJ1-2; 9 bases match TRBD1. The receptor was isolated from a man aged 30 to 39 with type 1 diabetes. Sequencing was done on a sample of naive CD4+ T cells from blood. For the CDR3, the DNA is TGCGCCAGCAGCCAAGAAGGGCTGGACAGGGGCTATGGCTACACCTTC. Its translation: CASSQEGLDRGYGYTF.